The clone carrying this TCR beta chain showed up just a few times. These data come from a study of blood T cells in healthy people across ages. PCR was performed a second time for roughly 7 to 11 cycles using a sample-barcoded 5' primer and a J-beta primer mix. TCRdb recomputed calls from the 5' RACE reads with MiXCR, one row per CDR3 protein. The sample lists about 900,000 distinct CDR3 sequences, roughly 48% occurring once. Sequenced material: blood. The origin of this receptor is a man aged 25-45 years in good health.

The CDR3 DNA is TGTGCCAGCAGCCTTAACCAGATCGGGTCCTCTTACGAGCAGTACTTC. Amino acid sequence: CASSLNQIGSSYEQYF. The chain links TRBV3-1 to TRBJ2-7; D call uncertain. The CDR3 spans 16 residues. V was trimmed by 4 bases and J by 4 bases, leaving 20 bases between them. Germline V gene data show CDR1 as LGHDT and CDR2 as YNNKEL (reference sequence).